The 27 T cell receptor beta chains below come from one sample, sequenced in a study of Ad26.COV2.S vaccination and SARS-CoV-2 variants. TCRdb keeps only in-frame clones here, not all; method: immunoSEQ multiplex PCR. The sample holds about 420,000 clones, roughly 88% seen once. Noted treatment: about 20 received Ad26.COV2.S at low or high dose, single or two shots; about five received placebo; per-sample allocation not given. Sampling happened 63 days after the first vaccine or placebo injection. The sequencing used peripheral blood, collected in a trial of Ad26.COV2.S vaccine versus placebo. These receptors were collected from a person between 18 and 65 years old who received the Ad26.COV2.S COVID-19 vaccine or a placebo.

The chain uses TRBV19 and TRBJ1-5, with a tentative D call TRBD1 (5 bases). The V gene's germline CDR1 is LNHDA and CDR2 SQIVND (reference sequence). The CDR3 is made up of 16 amino acids. Trimming removed 5 bases from V and 0 bases from J, with 14 bases in between. The CDR3 loop is CASSRQGRASNQPQHF. The CDR3 DNA reads TGTGCCAGTAGTCGGCAGGGCAGAGCTAGCAATCAGCCCCAGCATTTT.

The chain carries TRBV29-1 and TRBJ2-7, with D possibly being TRBD1 or TRBD2 (5 bases each). The CDR3 covers 11 residues. Trimming left V 6 bases short and J 6 bases short, with 12 bases between. Looked up from germline, CDR1 is SQVTM and CDR2 is ANQGSEA. The CDR3: CSVGTGIEQYF. In DNA form, the CDR3 reads TGCAGCGTCGGGACGGGAATCGAGCAGTACTTC.

This sequence joins TRBV5-1 and TRBJ1-2; 7 bases agree with TRBD1. Trimming at V came to 0 bases and at J to 8 bases, leaving 10 bases not matched to a gene. Germline values: CDR1 SGHRS, CDR2 YFSETQ. The CDR3 covers 15 residues. The CDR3 is CASSLGVTGVDGYTF. In DNA, the CDR3 is TGCGCCAGCAGCTTGGGGGTAACAGGGGTCGACGGCTACACCTTC.

DNA of the CDR3: TGTGCCAGCAGCGCGATCAGGGTAACGAGGAATCAGCCCCAGCATTTT. Protein product: CASSAIRVTRNQPQHF. The V gene is TRBV7-8, the J gene TRBJ1-5; D might be TRBD1 (5 bases). The CDR3 extends over 16 amino acids. V was cut by 5 bases and J by 4 bases, with 18 bases left in between. The germline V gene encodes CDR1 SGHVS and CDR2 FQNEAQ. Filled out from reference TRBV7-8 and TRBJ1-5, the complete variable domain reads GAGVSQSPRYKVAKRGQDVALRCDPISGHVSLFWYQQALGQGPEFLTYFQNEAQLDKSGLPSDRFFAERPEGSVSTLKIQRTQQEDSAVYLCASSAIRVTRNQPQHFGDGTRLSIL.

The V and J genes are TRBV30 and TRBJ1-1, with 7 bases lining up with TRBD1. Germline lookup yields CDR1 GTSNPN and CDR2 SVGIG (reference sequence). V was clipped by 4 bases and J by 0 bases; unmatched bases: 5. This CDR3 contains 14 residues. Here the CDR3 DNA reads TGTGCCTGGAAGGGACAGAACATGAACACTGAAGCTTTCTTT. Translation: CAWKGQNMNTEAFF.

The gene calls are TRBV4-2 and TRBJ2-1; D is perhaps TRBD2 (6 bases). The length of the CDR3 is 16 residues. CDR1 and CDR2 (germline): LGHNA, YNFKEQ. Trimming removed 0 bases at V and 4 bases at J, with 13 bases between. The CDR3 DNA follows: TGTGCCAGCAGCCAAGATGTGCGGGACGATTACAATGAGCAGTTCTTC. Protein product: CASSQDVRDDYNEQFF.

This chain joins TRBV20-1 and TRBJ2-5, with 8 bases aligning to TRBD2. The germline V gene has CDR1 DFQATT and CDR2 SNEGSKA (reference sequence). V was pared by 3 bases and J by 5 bases, with 5 bases of the junction left unmatched. The CDR3 sequence is 13 residues long. The chain's CDR3 is CSASPGLGETQYF. CDR3 DNA: TGCAGTGCTAGTCCGGGACTAGGGGAGACCCAGTACTTC.

The chain uses TRBV3-1 (or the pseudogene TRBV3-2) and TRBJ2-5, with 7 bases matching TRBD2. Germline CDR1 reads LGHDT; CDR2 reads YNNKEL (reference sequence). The CDR3 is made up of 14 amino acids. Trimming took 4 bases from V and 5 from J; bases not matched to a gene: 7. CDR3 sequence (DNA): TGTGCCAGCAGCCCTCGACTAGCTTGGGAGACCCAGTACTTC. It translates to CASSPRLAWETQYF.

The chain combines TRBV30 with TRBJ2-7; TRBD2 matches at 7 bases. The V and J ends lost 3 bases and 1 base, in that order; junction bases with no gene match: 6. The CDR3 totals 14 residues. Germline CDR1 GTSNPN, CDR2 SVGIG (reference sequence). The CDR3 region is CAWRDSGWSYEQYF. As DNA, the CDR3 is TGTGCCTGGAGAGATAGCGGGTGGTCCTACGAGCAGTACTTC.

The chain joins TRBV2 to TRBJ1-5; D perhaps matches TRBD1 (6 bases). CDR3 length: 17 residues. V dropped 6 bases and J dropped 4 bases, with 22 bases sitting between them. The germline CDR1 and CDR2 sequences are SNHLY and FYNNEI. CDR3 protein: CASSPWGGQIINQPQHF. As DNA, the CDR3 is TGTGCCAGCAGCCCATGGGGGGGGCAAATTATAAATCAGCCCCAGCATTTT.

The chain recombines TRBV3-1 (or the pseudogene TRBV3-2) with TRBJ1-2, with D possibly TRBD1 on 6 matching bases. The CDR3 is made up of 13 amino acids. Looked up from germline, CDR1 is LGHDT and CDR2 is YNNKEL (reference sequence). V lost 4 bases and J 2 bases, leaving 8 bases between the germline ends. As DNA, the CDR3 is TGTGCCAGCAGCCCCACAGGGAACTATGGCTACACCTTC. Protein product: CASSPTGNYGYTF.

The chain has TRBV7-2 and TRBJ1-3, with no clear D. Trimming cost V 1 base and J 0 bases, with 10 bases left between them. Germline-derived CDR1 and CDR2 are SGHTA and FQGNSA. This CDR3 has 16 residues. The CDR3 nucleotides are TGTGCCAGCAGCTTAGTACTGGGTAGCTCTGGAAACACCATATATTTT. Its translation: CASSLVLGSSGNTIYF. Based on the CDR3 plus reference TRBV7-2 and TRBJ1-3, the full variable domain is GAGVSQSPSNKVTEKGKDVELRCDPISGHTALYWYRQSLGQGLEFLIYFQGNSAPDKSGLPSDRFSAERTGGSVSTLTIQRTQQEDSAVYLCASSLVLGSSGNTIYFGEGSWLTVV.

The chain recombines TRBV5-6 with TRBJ1-2; the match to TRBD1 covers 8 bases. The V segment lost 0 bases and the J segment 5 bases; nucleotides outside the gene matches: 0. Germline assignment: CDR1 SGHDT and CDR2 YYEEEE. The CDR3 runs to 13 residues. The CDR3: CASSLGTGYGYTF. As DNA, the CDR3 is TGTGCCAGCAGCTTGGGGACAGGGTATGGCTACACCTTC.

The CDR3 region has the DNA TGTGCCACCAGCAGAGAACGCAGCTCCTACGAGCAGTACTTC. Protein product: CATSRERSSYEQYF. This chain links TRBV15 with TRBJ2-7; D remains unclear. Germline values: CDR1 LNHNV, CDR2 YYDKDF (reference sequence). This CDR3 region has 14 residues. V shed 0 bases and J shed 0 bases, with 6 bases lying between them. The full variable domain, in which reference TRBV15 and TRBJ2-7 provide the parts outside the CDR3, is DAMVIQNPRYQVTQFGKPVTLSCSQTLNHNVMYWYQQKSSQAPKLLFHYYDKDFNNEADTPDNFQSRRPNTSFCFLDIRSPGLGDTAMYLCATSRERSSYEQYFGPGTRLTVT.

The chain couples TRBV15 to TRBJ2-1; possibly TRBD1 for D (6 bases). Trimming pared 1 base from V and 8 bases from J, leaving 18 bases between. Germline V gene data show CDR1 as LNHNV and CDR2 as YYDKDF (reference sequence). The CDR3 is 16 residues long. This CDR3 is CATSRVIYSGVDEQFF. The DNA for the CDR3 is TGTGCCACCAGCAGAGTCATTTATTCAGGGGTTGATGAGCAGTTCTTC.

The chain couples TRBV6-6 to TRBJ2-3, with a tentative D call TRBD2 (6 bases). The CDR3 totals 15 residues. CDR1 and CDR2 from the germline V gene are MNHNY and SVGAGI (reference sequence). Between the trimmed V and J ends, which lost 6 bases and 2 bases, there was a span of 15 bases. The CDR3 DNA sequence: TGTGCCAGCAGCCAGGGACTGGAATTCACAGATACGCAGTATTTT. Residues: CASSQGLEFTDTQYF.

V is TRBV7-2 and J is TRBJ2-7; D is unclear. V was cut by 2 bases and J by 4 bases, with 12 bases left in between. CDR1 and CDR2 from the germline V gene are SGHTA and FQGNSA. This CDR3 is built from 14 residues. CDR3 protein: CASSLYSPHYEQYF. CDR3 DNA sequence: TGTGCCAGCAGCTTATATAGTCCCCATTACGAGCAGTACTTC. The full variable domain, rest sourced from reference TRBV7-2 and TRBJ2-7, is GAGVSQSPSNKVTEKGKDVELRCDPISGHTALYWYRQSLGQGLEFLIYFQGNSAPDKSGLPSDRFSAERTGGSVSTLTIQRTQQEDSAVYLCASSLYSPHYEQYFGPGTRLTVT.

V usage is TRBV15 and J usage is TRBJ1-1; D not certain. Trimming pared 0 bases from V and 1 base from J, leaving 12 bases between. Germline CDR1 is LNHNV and CDR2 is YYDKDF (reference sequence). The CDR3 runs to 16 residues. The CDR3 reads CATSRDMREWNTEAFF. As DNA, the CDR3 is TGTGCCACCAGCAGAGATATGAGGGAATGGAACACTGAAGCTTTCTTT.

This clone was seen more than once but under ten times. This chain uses TRBV2 with TRBJ2-5; 10 bases map to TRBD1. There are 14 residues in the CDR3. The V segment lost 3 bases and the J segment 5 bases; nucleotides outside the gene matches: 3. Germline values: CDR1 SNHLY, CDR2 FYNNEI. CDR3 nucleotide sequence: TGTGCCAGCAGTGAGGACAGGGGGTTCGAGACCCAGTACTTC. Protein: CASSEDRGFETQYF.

This clone showed up just a few times. The gene calls are TRBV27 and TRBJ1-2, with D maybe TRBD1 (6 bases). Trimming removed 6 bases from V and 3 bases from J, with 17 bases in between. Germline-derived CDR1 and CDR2 are MNHEY and SMNVEV (reference sequence). The CDR3 is 15 residues long. CDR3 region: CASRSLQGDDYGYTF. CDR3 in DNA: TGTGCCAGCAGGTCATTACAGGGCGATGACTATGGCTACACCTTC.

V is TRBV2 and J is TRBJ2-2; D may match TRBD1 or TRBD2 (5 bases each). The CDR3 is 15 amino acids. Trimming removed 4 bases at V and 0 bases at J, with 9 bases between. Germline values: CDR1 SNHLY, CDR2 FYNNEI. The CDR3 DNA reads TGTGCCAGCAGTGTTGAGGGGACGAACACCGGGGAGCTGTTTTTT. Its protein is CASSVEGTNTGELFF.

V and J are TRBV28 and TRBJ2-3; weak D call: TRBD1 (5 bases). The length of the CDR3 is 17 residues. Looked up from germline, CDR1 is MDHEN and CDR2 is SYDVKM. V lost 3 bases, J lost 2 bases, and 18 bases lay in between. The CDR3: CASSFSTRHGATDTQYF. CDR3 DNA sequence: TGTGCCAGCAGTTTTTCGACAAGGCATGGGGCCACAGATACGCAGTATTTT.

The rearrangement uses TRBV5-1 and TRBJ2-7; D is possibly TRBD2 (5 bases). The V gene's germline CDR1 is SGHRS and CDR2 YFSETQ. The CDR3 is made up of 14 amino acids. Trimming removed 4 bases from V and 7 bases from J, with 18 bases in between. The CDR3 DNA is TGCGCCAGCAGCGGACTCCCTCGTGATAGGGAGCAGTACTTC. Its translation: CASSGLPRDREQYF.

CDR3 in amino acids: CASSISHRDRYSPLHF. Written as DNA, the CDR3 is TGTGCCAGTAGTATATCCCACCGGGACAGATATTCACCCCTCCACTTT. The genes are TRBV19 and TRBJ1-6; 7 bases map to TRBD1. The CDR3 has 16 amino acids. CDR1 is LNHDA, CDR2 SQIVND, per germline (reference sequence). With V trimmed by 2 bases and J by 8 bases, 9 bases remained unmatched.

J is TRBJ2-3 and V is TRBV7-2; 8 positions match TRBD2. This CDR3 has 17 amino acids. The ends lost 2 bases at V and 4 bases at J; junction bases unmatched: 11. Germline lookup yields CDR1 SGHTA and CDR2 FQGNSA. The CDR3 reads CASSLPLSGGASDTQYF. The CDR3 region has the DNA TGTGCCAGCAGCTTACCCTTAAGCGGGGGCGCGTCAGATACGCAGTATTTT.

V gene TRBV30 combines with J gene TRBJ2-3; tentatively, D is TRBD1 or TRBD2 (5 bases each). Trimming removed 4 bases at V and 7 bases at J, with 18 bases between. Germline V gene lookup returns CDR1 GTSNPN and CDR2 SVGIG (reference sequence). CDR3 length: 14 amino acids. The CDR3 loop reads CAWKVGDLRNTQYF. For the CDR3, the DNA is TGTGCCTGGAAAGTGGGGGATCTCCGGAATACGCAGTATTTT. The complete variable domain, with remaining parts taken from reference TRBV30 and TRBJ2-3, reads SQTIHQWPATLVQPVGSPLSLECTVEGTSNPNLYWYRQAAGRGLQLLFYSVGIGQISSEVPQNLSASRPQDRQFILSSKKLLLSDSGFYLCAWKVGDLRNTQYFGPGTRLTVL.

The chain uses TRBV28 and TRBJ2-6, with D possibly being TRBD2 (5 bases). Trimming removed 6 bases at V and 0 bases at J, with 9 bases between. The CDR3 sequence is 15 residues long. Germline loops: CDR1 MDHEN, CDR2 SYDVKM. The CDR3 protein is CASRAGVSGANVLTF. The CDR3 coding sequence is TGTGCCAGCAGGGCGGGTGTCTCTGGGGCCAACGTCCTGACTTTC. Combining the CDR3 with reference TRBV28 and TRBJ2-6 gives the whole variable domain DVKVTQSSRYLVKRTGEKVFLECVQDMDHENMFWYRQDPGLGLRLIYFSYDVKMKEKGDIPEGYSVSREKKERFSLILESASTNQTSMYLCASRAGVSGANVLTFGAGSRLTVL.